Reported below is one TCR beta chain. This clonotype has ten or more counts. Its antigen specificity is not known. No qualities accompany the bases; no much larger clone lies one base away. The TCR beta CDR3 regions were amplified from the RNA transcripts. The TCR CDR3 was subjected to a first round of RT-PCR using the HTBI primer set and the Qiagen OneStep RT-PCR kit. Libraries were constructed in a second round of multiplex PCR, after which size selection and purification were performed. Paired-end sequencing of the libraries was performed with 100 bp reads on an Illumina HiSeq2000. Per the source publication's procedure: Raw data were processed with SOAPnuke, discarding reads with adapters, uncalled bases, mean Phred below 15, or no exact constant-primer or identifier match. High-quality paired reads were merged using COPE v1.2.5, and each unique nucleotide sequence was defined as a clonotype. MiTCR v1.1 was used to align clonotypes to the IMGT TRBV, TRBD and TRBJ reference segments. Analysis was restricted to V-J combinations with a frequency above 0.0001, which covered 98% to 99.2% of repertoires. A TCS score was defined as the ratio between F50 (clonal expansion) and ExV (chaos), using BLOSUM62-based TCRdist between CDR3 peptides within each V-J. Welch's t-statistics and random forest reduced 450 to 600 V-J features to 13, which were used in a naive Bayes classifier (R e1071). TCRdb cleaned the public reads at Q25 with fastp, built clones with MiXCR and kept in-frame beta chains. Rows merge per CDR3 protein into single entries with the most common DNA and genes. TCRdb's processing, not the authors' own work, is the source of the V and J calls. The sample includes about 350,000 distinct CDR3 sequences, with around 18% observed a single time. The ten largest account for around a sixth of the sample.

This record comes from a study of T cells in Graves' hyperthyroidism and ophthalmopathy (dated by TCRdb to between 2019 and 2020). With respect to the entire study: Peripheral blood samples were taken at the time of initial diagnosis, prior to any treatment. TCR V-J signatures able to tell the groups apart were searched for in a discovery cohort of some 100 patients, of whom more than 40 had Graves' ophthalmopathy and around 57 had stable Graves' hyperthyroidism. The paper describes TCR Vbeta CDR3 sequencing of about 140 peripheral blood samples, made up of under 50 ophthalmopathy patients, approximately 76 hyperthyroidism patients and about 17 progressor patients. In addition, the study compared T-cell repertoires in thyroid tissue and in blood from a handful of Graves' hyperthyroidism patients. The 100 discovery patients were divided at random into training and test sets in a 7:3 ratio. Following sampling, methimazole starting at 30 mg daily was given to hyperthyroidism patients, and high-dose intravenous methylprednisolone was given to ophthalmopathy patients. Whether ophthalmopathy could be predicted prospectively was tested in an independent validation cohort made up of 18 to 20 hyperthyroidism patients plus 17 patients who later progressed to ophthalmopathy.

CDR1 and CDR2 are read off the germline V gene as MNHNS and SASEGT. Trimming removed 2 bases from V and 5 bases from J, leaving 9 bases between the germline ends. The CDR3 spans 13 residues, from the cysteine through the phenylalanine. Only CDR3 DNA remains: 39 bases, in frame from the first base. The investigation overall reported the following: In validation, the model predicted progression to ophthalmopathy a median of around 6.5 months before onset, with approximately 68% sensitivity and around 76% specificity. Blood samples also contained most of the expanded thyroid clonotypes (frequency above 0.001), which suggests that blood repertoires may reflect thyroid immune responses. Ophthalmopathy was separated from stable hyperthyroidism by a 13 V-J signature model, with approximately 89% sensitivity and about 81% specificity obtained in cross-validation and 80%/75% obtained in testing. Sample size was not statistically predetermined, and blinding of investigators to group allocation was not performed.

In the ophthalmopathy patients, disease was moderately to severely active, with a Clinical Activity Score of 3 or more, a NOSPECS grade of 4 or more, and a duration of less than 3 months. Exclusion was applied to patients with uncontrolled infections, other autoimmune diseases, pregnancy or lactation. Diagnoses were established on the basis of clinical symptoms, serum thyroxine and TRAb, thyroid ultrasound, and orbital computed tomography. Ficoll-Paque density gradient centrifugation was used to isolate PBMCs from about 10 ml of fresh peripheral blood. Trizol reagent was used to extract total RNA, and RNA quality was then checked on an Agilent 2100 Bioanalyzer.

This clonotype was obtained from a woman in her thirties or forties with Graves' ophthalmopathy. Rearrangement joined TRBV6-1 to TRBJ1-2; the D gene cannot be named for sure. The sequencing input was blood. In nucleotides, the sequence is TGTGCCAGCAGTGAACTTTCCAGATATGGCTACACCTTC. This translates into CASSELSRYGYTF.